These T cell receptor beta chains were read from a single sample in a study of cytomegalovirus exposure and HLA in healthy donors. Produced via immunoSEQ multiplex PCR; TCRdb's table is partial and in-frame only. The sample includes about 220,000 clones, about three quarters of them seen just once. Input material: PBMCs. The source of these receptors is a male donor in good health and CMV-seronegative. Both conserved end residues are part of each CDR3. D genes are given only for firm matches.

CDR3aa: CASSQAFGQTARDTQYF; j_gene: TRBJ2-3; v_gene: TRBV4-3; d_gene: -
CDR3aa: CASKGHLYEQYF; j_gene: TRBJ2-7; v_gene: TRBV2; d_gene: -
CDR3aa: CASSQSGKGDTQYF; j_gene: TRBJ2-3; v_gene: TRBV6-5; d_gene: TRBD2
CDR3aa: CASSTGTGGRNEQFF; j_gene: TRBJ2-1; v_gene: TRBV7-9; d_gene: TRBD1
CDR3aa: CASSQQQGYNEQFF; j_gene: TRBJ2-1; v_gene: TRBV11-1; d_gene: -
CDR3aa: CASSLGWTSVYNEQFF; j_gene: TRBJ2-1; v_gene: TRBV11-3; d_gene: TRBD2
CDR3aa: CSGGPTSMYQETQYF; j_gene: TRBJ2-5; v_gene: TRBV29-1; d_gene: -
CDR3aa: CASSLERVYGYTF; j_gene: TRBJ1-2; v_gene: TRBV28; d_gene: -
CDR3aa: CASSQDFGVLRDTIYF; j_gene: TRBJ1-3; v_gene: TRBV4-1; d_gene: -
CDR3aa: CAWTGGETQYF; j_gene: TRBJ2-5; v_gene: TRBV30; d_gene: -
CDR3aa: CASSLVTGGETQYF; j_gene: TRBJ2-5; v_gene: TRBV11-3; d_gene: -
CDR3aa: CASSAIENRGFNYGYTF; j_gene: TRBJ1-2; v_gene: TRBV7-8; d_gene: TRBD1
CDR3aa: CASNSEGADTEAFF; j_gene: TRBJ1-1; v_gene: TRBV27; d_gene: TRBD1
CDR3aa: CSVAPGWGMNTEAFF; j_gene: TRBJ1-1; v_gene: TRBV29-1; d_gene: -
CDR3aa: CASSYRRTSLGATQYF; j_gene: TRBJ2-5; v_gene: TRBV27; d_gene: TRBD2
CDR3aa: CASSFRGLGTEAFF; j_gene: TRBJ1-1; v_gene: TRBV7-2; d_gene: -
CDR3aa: CASSVGGWGGTDTQYF; j_gene: TRBJ2-3; v_gene: TRBV9; d_gene: TRBD2
CDR3aa: CASSDSGGEQFF; j_gene: TRBJ2-1; v_gene: TRBV6-4; d_gene: -
CDR3aa: CASSSRDRGGSPLHF; j_gene: TRBJ1-6; v_gene: TRBV6-5; d_gene: TRBD1
CDR3aa: CASSPWTVGGSPLHF; j_gene: TRBJ1-6; v_gene: TRBV27; d_gene: -
CDR3aa: CASSDGPSSPLHF; j_gene: TRBJ1-6; v_gene: TRBV6-4; d_gene: -
CDR3aa: CASSLGTGSGPQHF; j_gene: TRBJ1-5; v_gene: TRBV7-2; d_gene: TRBD1
CDR3aa: CASSRGSYEQYF; j_gene: TRBJ2-7; v_gene: TRBV5-1; d_gene: -
CDR3aa: CASSDRAGIEQYF; j_gene: TRBJ2-7; v_gene: TRBV27; d_gene: -
CDR3aa: CASSSSGTRTYEQYF; j_gene: TRBJ2-7; v_gene: TRBV7-9; d_gene: -
CDR3aa: CASSVVTGGEGGYTF; j_gene: TRBJ1-2; v_gene: TRBV9; d_gene: TRBD1
CDR3aa: CSVGSDRDTEAFF; j_gene: TRBJ1-1; v_gene: TRBV29-1; d_gene: TRBD1
CDR3aa: CAIRPGQGSEQYF; j_gene: -; v_gene: TRBV10-3; d_gene: TRBD1
CDR3aa: CASSHILDNEQFF; j_gene: TRBJ2-1; v_gene: TRBV11-3; d_gene: -
CDR3aa: CSVAIGQGNNSPLHF; j_gene: TRBJ1-6; v_gene: TRBV29-1; d_gene: TRBD1
CDR3aa: CASSLDPTGGHYGYTF; j_gene: TRBJ1-2; v_gene: TRBV5-1; d_gene: TRBD1
CDR3aa: CASRSRSGTPYRGSYEQYF; j_gene: TRBJ2-7; v_gene: TRBV27; d_gene: -
CDR3aa: CATSRDRGYEQYF; j_gene: TRBJ2-7; v_gene: TRBV15; d_gene: -
CDR3aa: CASSPTGNGYTF; j_gene: TRBJ1-2; v_gene: TRBV28; d_gene: -
CDR3aa: CASSHVAGGLVTDTQYF; j_gene: TRBJ2-3; v_gene: TRBV4-3; d_gene: TRBD2
CDR3aa: CASSLEGQGPQHF; j_gene: TRBJ1-5; v_gene: TRBV5-1; d_gene: TRBD1
CDR3aa: CASSLRTGTDTQYF; j_gene: TRBJ2-3; v_gene: TRBV4-2; d_gene: TRBD1
CDR3aa: CASSFDRATGELFF; j_gene: TRBJ2-2; v_gene: TRBV13; d_gene: TRBD1
CDR3aa: CASSPIHRGTGYGYTF; j_gene: TRBJ1-2; v_gene: TRBV14; d_gene: TRBD1
CDR3aa: CASSPTSASYEQYF; j_gene: TRBJ2-7; v_gene: TRBV5-4; d_gene: TRBD2
CDR3aa: CASSLSSLVSYEQYF; j_gene: TRBJ2-7; v_gene: TRBV28; d_gene: -
CDR3aa: CASSFDTAGARAGELFF; j_gene: TRBJ2-2; v_gene: TRBV7-9; d_gene: -
CDR3aa: CSVEDRNTEAFF; j_gene: TRBJ1-1; v_gene: TRBV29-1; d_gene: -
CDR3aa: CSVDGLAGPSSSYNEQFF; j_gene: TRBJ2-1; v_gene: TRBV29-1; d_gene: TRBD2
CDR3aa: CASSQQGSEAFF; j_gene: TRBJ1-1; v_gene: TRBV7-9; d_gene: -
CDR3aa: CASSAPGQIQPQHF; j_gene: TRBJ1-5; v_gene: TRBV28; d_gene: TRBD1
CDR3aa: CASSTKTGLSGYTF; j_gene: TRBJ1-2; v_gene: TRBV5-1; d_gene: TRBD1
CDR3aa: CASSPSGTRQVYEQYF; j_gene: TRBJ2-7; v_gene: TRBV7-8; d_gene: -
CDR3aa: CASSAGGAGNTIYF; j_gene: TRBJ1-3; v_gene: TRBV5-8; d_gene: -
CDR3aa: CASGTELRTYEQYF; j_gene: TRBJ2-7; v_gene: TRBV5-4; d_gene: TRBD1
CDR3aa: CASSFGGHPQETQYF; j_gene: TRBJ2-5; v_gene: TRBV28; d_gene: -
CDR3aa: CASSRYADGSSGANVLTF; j_gene: TRBJ2-6; v_gene: TRBV4-3; d_gene: -
CDR3aa: CSVNRGPGTEAFF; j_gene: TRBJ1-1; v_gene: TRBV29-1; d_gene: TRBD1
CDR3aa: CASSPPGAGGETQYF; j_gene: TRBJ2-5; v_gene: TRBV5-4; d_gene: TRBD1